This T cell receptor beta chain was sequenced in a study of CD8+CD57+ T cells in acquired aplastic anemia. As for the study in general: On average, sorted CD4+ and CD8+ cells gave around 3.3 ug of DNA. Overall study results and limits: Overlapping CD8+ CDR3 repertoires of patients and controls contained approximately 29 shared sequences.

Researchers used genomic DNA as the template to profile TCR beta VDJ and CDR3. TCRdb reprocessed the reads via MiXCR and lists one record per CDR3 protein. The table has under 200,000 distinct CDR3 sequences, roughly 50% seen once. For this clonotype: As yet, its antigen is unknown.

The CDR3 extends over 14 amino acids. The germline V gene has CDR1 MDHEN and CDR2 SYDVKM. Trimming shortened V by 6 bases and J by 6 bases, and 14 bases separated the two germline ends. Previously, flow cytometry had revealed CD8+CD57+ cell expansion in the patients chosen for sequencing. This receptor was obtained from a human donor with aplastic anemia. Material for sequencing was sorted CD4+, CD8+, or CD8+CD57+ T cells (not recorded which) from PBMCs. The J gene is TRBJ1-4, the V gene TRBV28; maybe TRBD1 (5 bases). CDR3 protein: CASRPRDSYEKLFF. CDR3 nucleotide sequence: TGTGCCAGCAGACCCCGGGACTCGTATGAAAAACTGTTTTTT.